A single sample is the source of the 14 T cell receptor beta chains below, sequenced in a study of CD8+ T cells in alopecia areata listed by TCRdb under 2018. The sample's time point, from its label and the paper: 4 weeks on oral tofacitinib. This specimen's treatment or condition label, interpreted: oral pan-JAK inhibitor, 5-10 mg twice daily. Libraries came from the immunoSEQ multiplex PCR assay. RNA was extracted from all samples and reverse transcribed into cDNA, which served as template for TCR sequencing. As stored in TCRdb, this immuneACCESS dataset retains in-frame rearrangements with V and J assigned. A fraction of the clones does not appear; measured against another copy, unresolved V genes explain less than half of the discrepancy, and the remainder lacks a known reason. The sample contains 35,000 to 50,000 clones, roughly two thirds of them found a single time. The ten biggest clones cover about a fifth of the sample.

The source was CD8+ T cells sorted from blood, collected at week 4, from a patient treated with tofacitinib. Every receptor here comes from a human donor with alopecia areata.

This clone was detected a few times. The chain has TRBV4-3 and TRBJ1-5, with D hard to call. The CDR3 loop spans 13 amino acids. V lost 0 bases to trimming and J lost 6 bases, with 6 bases between them. Germline assignment: CDR1 LGHNA and CDR2 YSLEER. In DNA, the CDR3 is TGCGCCAGCAGCCAAGATGTGAGTCAGCCCCAGCATTTT. Protein: CASSQDVSQPQHF.

V gene TRBV4-3 combines with J gene TRBJ2-1; D not certain. CDR1 and CDR2 from the germline V gene are LGHNA and YSLEER. Between the trimmed V and J ends, which lost 1 base and 0 bases, there was a span of 13 bases. CDR3 size: 17 residues. DNA for the CDR3: TGCGCCAGCAGCCAAGCCCAGCCCCAAAGCTCCTACAATGAGCAGTTCTTC. Amino acids: CASSQAQPQSSYNEQFF.

This chain joins TRBV5-6 and TRBJ2-5; D call uncertain. The V gene's germline CDR1 is SGHDT and CDR2 YYEEEE. This CDR3 contains 13 residues. Trimming took off 4 bases at V and 4 bases at J, with 11 bases between the two ends. This chain's CDR3 is CASSTGRRETQYF. The CDR3 DNA reads TGTGCCAGCAGCACCGGTAGGAGAGAGACCCAGTACTTC.

The CDR3, as DNA: TGTGCCTGGAGCCTAGGAAGGACCTACGAGCAGTACTTC. Translated, it gives CAWSLGRTYEQYF. The rearrangement joins TRBV30 to TRBJ2-7; D ambiguous. The CDR3 is made up of 13 amino acids. Trimming pared 3 bases from V and 2 bases from J, leaving 11 bases between. The germline CDR1 and CDR2 sequences are GTSNPN and SVGIG (reference sequence).

The chain joins TRBV7-2 to TRBJ2-3, with 7 bases aligning to TRBD2. Germline-derived CDR1 and CDR2 are SGHTA and FQGNSA. CDR3 length: 14 residues. The J segment lost 6 bases and the V segment lost 1 base, leaving 4 bases of the junction unmatched. CDR3 nucleotide sequence: TGTGCCAGCAGCTTAGAACTAGCGTCGGATACGCAGTATTTT. The encoded protein is CASSLELASDTQYF.

The chain links TRBV4-3 to TRBJ2-1; 7 bases align to TRBD1. The V gene's germline CDR1 is LGHNA and CDR2 YSLEER. The CDR3 is 17 amino acids. J gave up 2 bases and V 4 bases, and 11 bases lay outside the gene matches. CDR3: CASSPTRQGSTYNEQFF. Written as DNA, the CDR3 is TGCGCCAGCAGCCCCACCCGACAGGGTTCCACCTACAATGAGCAGTTCTTC.

This clone was seen only once. This chain uses TRBV7-2 with TRBJ2-7; TRBD1 agrees at 9 bases. In germline, CDR1 is SGHTA, CDR2 FQGNSA. Germline trimming cut 1 base from V and 5 bases from J; bases unmatched to any gene: 3. This CDR3 region has 14 residues. CDR3 loop: CASSLGTGGHEQYF. CDR3 nucleotides: TGTGCCAGCAGCTTAGGAACAGGGGGCCACGAGCAGTACTTC.

This chain connects TRBV6-5 to TRBJ2-1; D not certain. The CDR3 has 13 residues. V shed 8 bases and J shed 7 bases, with 15 bases lying between them. Per the germline V gene, CDR1 is MNHEY and CDR2 is SVGAGI. The CDR3 loop reads CASFLTPGNEQFF. The CDR3 DNA follows: TGTGCCAGCTTCCTAACACCTGGGAATGAGCAGTTCTTC.

The chain recombines TRBV6-6 with TRBJ1-1; D not resolved. Germline CDR1 and CDR2: MNHNY and SVGAGI (reference sequence). V gave up 0 bases and J gave up 10 bases, with 9 bases separating them. The CDR3 consists of 12 residues. CDR3 loop: CASSYSNSGAFF. The DNA of the CDR3 is TGTGCCAGCAGTTACTCGAATAGTGGAGCTTTCTTT.

This clone was detected a few times. This chain uses TRBV14 with TRBJ2-3; no clear D. V was trimmed by 3 bases and J by 1 base, leaving 5 bases between them. Per the germline V gene, CDR1 is SGHDN and CDR2 is FVKESK. The CDR3 totals 13 residues. The CDR3 DNA is TGTGCCAGCAGCCATACACGCACAGATACGCAGTATTTT. Amino acids: CASSHTRTDTQYF.

The chain carries TRBV30 and TRBJ1-5; D not certain. The CDR3 covers 14 residues. V was clipped by 3 bases and J by 5 bases, with 14 bases between them. CDR1 is GTSNPN and CDR2 is SVGIG in the germline V gene (reference sequence). The CDR3 spells CAWRRRVSYQPQHF. Written as DNA, the CDR3 is TGTGCCTGGAGACGTAGGGTTTCATATCAGCCCCAGCATTTT.

The rearrangement joins TRBV29-1 to TRBJ1-1, with TRBD1 matching 7 bases. The germline CDR1 and CDR2 sequences are SQVTM and ANQGSEA. The CDR3 length is 12 residues. The trim removed 7 bases at V and 4 bases at J, leaving 6 bases unmatched. The CDR3 coding sequence is TGCAGCGCTTCAGGGGGAGTCACTGAAGCTTTCTTT. It specifies CSASGGVTEAFF.

The chain joins TRBV29-1 to TRBJ1-1, with 7 bases lining up with TRBD1. Per germline, CDR1 SQVTM and CDR2 ANQGSEA. The CDR3 has 13 amino acids. Trimming took 7 bases from V and 4 from J; bases not matched to a gene: 9. In DNA, the CDR3 is TGCAGCGCCTTATTAGAGGGGGCCACTGAAGCTTTCTTT. Amino acids: CSALLEGATEAFF.

The chain combines TRBV2 with TRBJ1-6; tentative D call: TRBD1 (6 bases). V was trimmed by 8 bases and J by 13 bases, leaving 18 bases between them. This CDR3 comprises 13 residues. Germline V CDR1 and CDR2: SNHLY, FYNNEI. CDR3 coding DNA: TGTGCCAGCCTACCGGCCCAGGGGAGCCCCCTCCACTTT. Amino acids: CASLPAQGSPLHF.